This T cell receptor beta chain was observed in a study of OX40 agonist ivuxolimab in advanced cancers. Background on the study: Three patients had partial responses: one hepatocellular carcinoma, two cutaneous melanoma.

Measured with immunoSEQ multiplex PCR; TCRdb has only the in-frame clones, and not every one. The sample consists of approximately 40,000 clones, about 88% of them appearing once. This clone was detected once. The germline gives CDR1 SGHTA, CDR2 FQGTGA. V was cut by 2 bases and J by 7 bases, with 9 bases left in between. The length of the CDR3 is 12 residues. The genes are TRBV7-3 and TRBJ2-7, with D hard to call. The sample in question was CD4+ or CD8+ T cells sorted from blood, obtained in a trial of the OX40 agonist ivuxolimab. The source of this sequence is an adult with an advanced solid tumor such as melanoma, head and neck, liver or kidney cancer. CDR3 sequence: CASSLVAGEQYF. The CDR3 DNA follows: TGTGCCAGCAGCTTAGTGGCTGGGGAGCAGTACTTC.